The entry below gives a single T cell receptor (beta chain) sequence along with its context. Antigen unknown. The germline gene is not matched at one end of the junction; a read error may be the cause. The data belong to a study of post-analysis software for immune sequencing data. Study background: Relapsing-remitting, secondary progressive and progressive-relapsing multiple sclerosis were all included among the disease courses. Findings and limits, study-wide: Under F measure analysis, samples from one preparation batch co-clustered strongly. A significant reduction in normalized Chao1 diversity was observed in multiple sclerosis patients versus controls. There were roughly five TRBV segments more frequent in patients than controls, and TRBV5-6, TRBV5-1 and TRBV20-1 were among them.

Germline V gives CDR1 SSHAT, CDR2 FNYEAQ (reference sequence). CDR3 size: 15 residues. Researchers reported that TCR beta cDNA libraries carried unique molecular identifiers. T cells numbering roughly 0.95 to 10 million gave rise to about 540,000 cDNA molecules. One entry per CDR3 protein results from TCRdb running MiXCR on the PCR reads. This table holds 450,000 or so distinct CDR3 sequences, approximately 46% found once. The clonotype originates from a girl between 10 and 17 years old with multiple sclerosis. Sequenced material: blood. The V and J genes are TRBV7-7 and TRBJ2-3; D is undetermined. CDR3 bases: TGTGCTAGCAGCTTAACGAGAGATAGCACAGATACGCGGTATTTT. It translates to CASSLTRDSTDTRYF.